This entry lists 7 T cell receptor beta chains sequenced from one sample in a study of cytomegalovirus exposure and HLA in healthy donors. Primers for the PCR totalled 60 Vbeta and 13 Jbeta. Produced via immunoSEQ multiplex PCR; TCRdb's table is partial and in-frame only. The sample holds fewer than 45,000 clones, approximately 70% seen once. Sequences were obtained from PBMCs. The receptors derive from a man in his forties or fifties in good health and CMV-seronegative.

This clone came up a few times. The CDR3 spells CASSPGPEGSETQYF. Written as DNA, the CDR3 is TGTGCCAGCAGCCCGGGACCGGAGGGGTCCGAGACCCAGTACTTC. The V and J genes are TRBV9 and TRBJ2-5; D is possibly TRBD2 (6 bases). V lost 4 bases, J lost 5 bases, and 18 bases lay in between. Germline CDR1 SGDLS, CDR2 YYNGEE. The CDR3 runs 15 residues.

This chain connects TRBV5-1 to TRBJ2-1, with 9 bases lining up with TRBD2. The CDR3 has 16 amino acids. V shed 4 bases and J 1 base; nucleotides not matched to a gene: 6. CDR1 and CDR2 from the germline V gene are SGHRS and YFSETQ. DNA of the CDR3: TGCGCCAGCAGCCGTCTTAGCGGGAGATCCTACAATGAGCAGTTCTTC. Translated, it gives CASSRLSGRSYNEQFF.

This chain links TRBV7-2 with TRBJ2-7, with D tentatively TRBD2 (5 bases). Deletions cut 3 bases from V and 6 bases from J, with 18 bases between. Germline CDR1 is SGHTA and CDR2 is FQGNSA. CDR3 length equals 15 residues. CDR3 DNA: TGTGCCAGCAGCTTGGGAGCAACATGGAAAACCGAGCAGTACTTC. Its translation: CASSLGATWKTEQYF. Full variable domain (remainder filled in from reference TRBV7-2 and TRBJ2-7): GAGVSQSPSNKVTEKGKDVELRCDPISGHTALYWYRQSLGQGLEFLIYFQGNSAPDKSGLPSDRFSAERTGGSVSTLTIQRTQQEDSAVYLCASSLGATWKTEQYFGPGTRLTVT.

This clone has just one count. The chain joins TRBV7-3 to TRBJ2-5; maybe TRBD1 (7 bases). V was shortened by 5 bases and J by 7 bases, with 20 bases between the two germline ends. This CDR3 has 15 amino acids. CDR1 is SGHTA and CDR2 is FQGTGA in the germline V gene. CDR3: CASSAKQGGRGTQYF. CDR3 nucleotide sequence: TGTGCCAGCAGCGCCAAGCAGGGGGGCCGAGGGACCCAGTACTTC.

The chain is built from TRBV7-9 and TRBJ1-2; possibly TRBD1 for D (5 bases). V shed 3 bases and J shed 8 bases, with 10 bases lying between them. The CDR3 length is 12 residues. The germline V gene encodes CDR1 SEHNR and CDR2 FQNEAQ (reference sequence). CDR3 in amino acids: CASSLGGEGYTF. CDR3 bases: TGTGCCAGCAGCTTGGGGGGTGAAGGCTACACCTTC.

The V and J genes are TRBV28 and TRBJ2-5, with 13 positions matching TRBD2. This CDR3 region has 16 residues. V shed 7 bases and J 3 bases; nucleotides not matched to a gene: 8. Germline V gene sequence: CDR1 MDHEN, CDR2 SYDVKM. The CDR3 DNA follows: TGTGCCAGCAATCCGATCGGGACTAGCGGGGAAGAGACCCAGTACTTC. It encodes CASNPIGTSGEETQYF.

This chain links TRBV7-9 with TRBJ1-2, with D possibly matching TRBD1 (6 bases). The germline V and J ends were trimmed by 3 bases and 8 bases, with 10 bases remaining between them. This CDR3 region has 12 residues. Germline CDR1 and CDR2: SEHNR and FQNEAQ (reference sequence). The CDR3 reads CASSLDSPGYTF. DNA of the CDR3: TGTGCCAGCAGCTTGGACAGTCCGGGCTACACCTTC.